A single sample gave rise to the 8 T cell receptor beta chains below, sequenced in a study of T cells in women clearing cervical HPV infection. The method was immunoSEQ multiplex PCR; TCRdb's version includes in-frame clones alone and lacks a portion of them. The sample is made up of approximately 37,000 clones, and the top ten hold 6% to 8.5% of it. Specimen: blood buffy coat. The receptors derive from a woman aged 18 to 75 with a cervical HPV16 infection that either progressed to CIN3+ or cleared (not recorded which).

Incomplete CDR3 DNA: TGTGCCAGCAGCTTAAGTCGCCAGGGGGCTTCACCG. As protein: CASSLSRQGASP. The CDR3 in full is CASSLSRQGASPLFF. The rearrangement joins TRBV7-2 to TRBJ2-2; 8 bases match TRBD1. The DNA ends 3 residues before the CDR3 does, and the rest of the CDR3 is filled in from the germline J gene. This CDR3 comprises 15 residues. Germline V gives CDR1 SGHTA, CDR2 FQGNSA.

As regards this clone: The DNA ends 3 residues before the CDR3 does, and the rest of the CDR3 is filled in from the germline J gene. The chain has TRBV19 and TRBJ2-5, with 12 bases matching TRBD2. Germline values: CDR1 LNHDA, CDR2 SQIVND (reference sequence). This CDR3 has 15 amino acids. CDR3 region: CASRGLAGGTDTQYF. The sequenced part of the CDR3 DNA is TGTGCCAGCCGGGGACTAGCGGGTGGAACAGATACC.

Partial CDR3 DNA: TGCGCCAGCAGTATGGGACACGGAACCATTTCTGAA. This translates into CASSMGHGTISE. The full CDR3 protein is CASSMGHGTISEAFF. The V call is TRBV5-1, the J call TRBJ1-1; D possibly corresponds to TRBD1 (6 bases). The read ends 3 residues shy of where the CDR3 ends; the end is completed using the germline J gene. Germline V gives CDR1 SGHRS, CDR2 YFSETQ. CDR3 length equals 15 residues. V lost 5 bases to trimming and J lost 6 bases, with 20 bases between them.

Worth noting for this clone: The CDR3 end is not reached by the read, which stops 3 residues before it; the germline J gene fills it in. The chain is built from TRBV6-2 or TRBV6-3 and TRBJ1-1, with D tentatively TRBD1 (5 bases). The CDR3 loop spans 15 amino acids. Germline V gene data show CDR1 as MNHEY and CDR2 as SVGEGT. Trimming left V 6 bases short and J 4 bases short, with 18 bases between. CDR3 sequence: CASSPDGGIFTEAFF. The CDR3 bases that were read are TGTGCCAGCAGCCCCGACGGGGGGATATTCACTGAA.

Concerning this clone: Germline and junction disagree at one end, which may indicate a read error. The CDR3 goes on 3 residues after the read ends, and that part is filled in from the germline J gene. Other DNA sequences in the sample encode the same CDR3. V usage is TRBV13 and J usage is TRBJ1-3, with a possible D match to TRBD1 (5 bases). The CDR3 is made up of 14 amino acids. Germline-derived CDR1 and CDR2 are PRHDT and FYEKMQ (reference sequence). CDR3 sequence: CASSLTGGGNTIYF. Incomplete CDR3 DNA: TGTGCCAGCAGCTTAACGGGGGGAGGAAACACG.

Considering frequency, this clone is medium-sized. From the germline J gene comes the end of the CDR3, since the read stops 3 residues before it. The V gene is TRBV20-1, the J gene TRBJ1-6; D is possibly TRBD1 (5 bases). Trimming took off 6 bases at V and 9 bases at J, with 15 bases between the two ends. Germline V gene lookup returns CDR1 DFQATT and CDR2 SNEGSKA (reference sequence). There are 13 residues in the CDR3. The part of the CDR3 DNA that was read is TGCAGTGCCATGGGCCAGGGTTCTTCACCC. Amino acid sequence: CSAMGQGSSP. The complete CDR3 protein is CSAMGQGSSPLHF.

A note on this clone: The read is 3 residues too short to cover the CDR3 end, so that end is filled in from the germline J gene. The rearrangement uses TRBV28 and TRBJ1-4, with a tentative D call TRBD1 (5 bases). The CDR3 extends over 16 amino acids. Trimming took 5 bases from V and 3 from J, leaving 16 bases between them. Germline V gene data show CDR1 as MDHEN and CDR2 as SYDVKM. The CDR3 bases that were read are TGTGCCAGCAGTAGACAGATATTGCAATCTAATGAAAAA. Translation gives CASSRQILQSNEK. The full CDR3 sequence reads CASSRQILQSNEKLFF.

Concerning this clone: The CDR3 is cut off 3 residues early in the read; its end comes from the germline J gene. The chain recombines TRBV2 with TRBJ1-2; D is uncertain. The CDR3 has 13 residues. Germline lookup yields CDR1 SNHLY and CDR2 FYNNEI. The V and J ends lost 9 bases and 0 bases respectively, with 11 bases between them. The part of the CDR3 DNA that was read is TGTGCCAGTTACCCAGGAACTAACTATGGC. Amino acid sequence: CASYPGTNYG. The CDR3 reads in full as CASYPGTNYGYTF.